This entry features one T cell receptor (beta chain) sequence. The data were obtained in a study of CD8 T cells in ankylosing spondylitis. CDR1 and CDR2 (germline): SGHKS, YYEKEE (reference sequence). The CDR3 covers 13 residues. Trimming cost V 4 bases and J 5 bases; bases outside gene matches: 5. Each CDR3 protein gets one entry after TCRdb re-called the 5' RACE reads with MiXCR. Of approximately 110,000 distinct CDR3 sequences in the sample, more than 20% were seen once. Sequencing was carried out using synovial fluid, either unsorted or a sorted T cell fraction (not recorded which). This chain joins TRBV5-5 and TRBJ2-5; 7 nucleotides agree with TRBD1. The receptor comes from a male donor with ankylosing spondylitis. The CDR3 loop reads CASSLTGSETQYF. The CDR3, as DNA: TGTGCCAGCAGCCTGACAGGGAGCGAGACCCAGTACTTC.